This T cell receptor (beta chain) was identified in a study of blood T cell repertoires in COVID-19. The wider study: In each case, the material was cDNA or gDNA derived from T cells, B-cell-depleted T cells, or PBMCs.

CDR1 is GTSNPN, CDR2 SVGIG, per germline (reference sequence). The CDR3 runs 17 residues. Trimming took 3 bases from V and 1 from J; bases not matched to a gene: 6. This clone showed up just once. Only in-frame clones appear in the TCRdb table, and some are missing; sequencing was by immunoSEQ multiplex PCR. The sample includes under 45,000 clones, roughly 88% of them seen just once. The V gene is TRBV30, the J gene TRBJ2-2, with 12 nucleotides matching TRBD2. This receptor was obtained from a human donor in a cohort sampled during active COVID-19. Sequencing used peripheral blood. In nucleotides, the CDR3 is TGTGCCTGGAGCAGATTGACTAGCGGGAGGAACACCGGGGAGCTGTTTTTT. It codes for CAWSRLTSGRNTGELFF. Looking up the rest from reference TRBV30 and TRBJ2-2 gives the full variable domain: SQTIHQWPATLVQPVGSPLSLECTVEGTSNPNLYWYRQAAGRGLQLLFYSVGIGQISSEVPQNLSASRPQDRQFILSSKKLLLSDSGFYLCAWSRLTSGRNTGELFFGEGSRLTVL.